Here is one T cell receptor beta chain with its context. What it recognizes is unknown. The germline gene is not matched at one end of the junction; a read error may be the cause. Germline loops: CDR1 SSHAT, CDR2 FNYEAQ (reference sequence). The CDR3 is 13 amino acids. This sample was taken from a study of shared clonotypes between healthy human individuals. Study in general: Donor composition was a couple of women and three men, aged 18 to 49. General study findings and limits: A handful of donors had around 5% of their naive CD4 clonotypes in common. Few donors limited the genetic and exposure-history diversity represented. Across subsets, estimated richness was generally greater for naive than for memory populations.

Libraries were prepared by immunoSEQ multiplex PCR; TCRdb keeps only in-frame clonotypes and omits some of them. The sample records over a million clones, roughly 97% being singletons. The sequenced material came from naive CD4+ T cells sorted from blood. Specified subset: CD45RA+ positively selected. The chain employs TRBV7-7 and TRBJ2-2; no definite D call. This clonotype was sampled from a man aged 25 to 45 in good health. CDR3 nucleotide sequence: TGTGCTAGCAGCTTAAGTAGCCCCGGGGAGCTGTTTTTT. Protein: CASSLSSPGELFF.